These T cell receptor beta chains were read from a single sample in a study of T cells in Graves' hyperthyroidism and ophthalmopathy. TCRdb ran MiXCR on the multiplex PCR reads and lists one entry per CDR3 protein. The table shows about 290,000 distinct CDR3 sequences, with about an eighth occurring only once. Material: blood. The receptors come from a woman in her 30s with Graves' hyperthyroidism that later progressed to Graves' ophthalmopathy. The conserved cysteine and the conserved F or W are not part of the CDR3 here. The order of the fields is V gene, D gene, J gene, CDR3 protein. The D gene is left open where the match is weak.

TRBV10-3	TRBD2	TRBJ2-1	AIRTSGTYNEQF
TRBV5-5	TRBD2	TRBJ2-7	ASSPHGAGGDYEQY
TRBV12-3/TRBV12-4	TRBD1	TRBJ2-2	ASSPPGGQGNTGELF
TRBV9	-	TRBJ2-1	ASSVVAISYNEQF
TRBV5-1	-	TRBJ2-3	ASRPSRGLSPTQY
TRBV3-1	-	TRBJ1-3	ASSNPGVSGNTIY
TRBV20-1	TRBD1	TRBJ2-5	SARLTGPRQETQY
TRBV20-1	-	TRBJ2-5	SASPGEAQY
TRBV9	TRBD1	TRBJ1-2	ASSVGQGVRSGYT
TRBV13	-	TRBJ2-1	ASSFGAPNEQF
TRBV6-5	TRBD1	TRBJ1-2	ASSYRKGTGKPYGYT
TRBV11-2	-	TRBJ2-1	ASSWAQLEQF
TRBV7-9	-	TRBJ2-2	ASSIRGTSLGTGELF
TRBV6-1	-	TRBJ2-7	ASPSPYEQY
TRBV28	TRBD1	TRBJ2-7	ASSSADRVGHEQY
TRBV28	TRBD2	TRBJ2-3	ASNPRGYTDTQY
TRBV7-6	-	TRBJ2-3	ASSPQSTGLGTQY
TRBV6-6	TRBD2	TRBJ2-1	ASSYGTASGPYNEQF
TRBV7-2	TRBD2	TRBJ2-5	ASSFTPGLAGPQETQY
TRBV29-1	-	TRBJ2-1	SVEWENSNEQF
TRBV12-5	-	TRBJ2-1	ASGLGTDTYNEQF
TRBV19	TRBD1	TRBJ2-1	ASSGQGAGNEQF
TRBV20-1	-	TRBJ1-2	SADATQYGYT
TRBV27	TRBD2	TRBJ2-1	ASSVSSGSPHEQF
TRBV3-1	-	TRBJ1-1	ASRRGLGSDEAF
TRBV6-5	-	TRBJ2-7	ASSYEQGSTYEQY
TRBV7-3	-	TRBJ2-1	ASSLTGYNNEQF
TRBV30	-	TRBJ1-1	AWSATRNTEAF
TRBV4-3	-	TRBJ1-1	ASSQAGQNTEAF
TRBV15	-	TRBJ1-1	ATSRDKGNTEAF
TRBV19	-	TRBJ2-2	ASSGVYGSTGELF
TRBV20-1	-	TRBJ2-5	SAPGRGVRETQY
TRBV9	TRBD2	TRBJ2-2	ASSLPSGGTGELF
TRBV2	-	TRBJ1-4	ASSDGGRNEKLF
TRBV11-2	-	TRBJ1-1	ASSSLDASYTEAF
TRBV12-3/TRBV12-4	-	TRBJ1-6	ASTSKDYNSPLH
TRBV19	TRBD2	TRBJ2-1	ASSIARTSGRAMDEQF
TRBV7-3	TRBD2	TRBJ2-1	ASSFRAGGLGSYNEQF
TRBV7-2	TRBD1	TRBJ1-5	ASSQGGQRYQPQH
TRBV7-9	-	TRBJ2-7	ASSLDARPLEQY
TRBV6-1	-	TRBJ1-4	ASSYLGRDNEKLF
TRBV30	-	TRBJ2-7	AWRDWRKSSYEQY
TRBV20-1	TRBD2	TRBJ2-7	SAFMGLAEAYEQY
TRBV2	-	TRBJ2-1	ASMRDEQF